This TCR beta chain was documented in a study of TIL therapy for anti-PD-1-resistant metastatic lung cancer. Study details: Tumors had a median PD-L1 proportion score of 5% to 6.5%.

Trimming took 0 bases from V and 3 from J; bases not matched to a gene: 3. Germline CDR1 reads SGHKS; CDR2 reads YYEKEE (reference sequence). The CDR3 totals 15 residues. The immunoSEQ assay was v3. Each library reached 1.5 million to 2.5 million read pairs, or about 5-6 million at deep level. Produced via immunoSEQ multiplex PCR; TCRdb's table is partial and in-frame only. The sample yields over 25,000 clones, approximately 77% seen once. Time point specified: pre-treatment sample, taken before nivolumab and TIL therapy. Most excised metastases sampled were pleural nodules or supraclavicular lymph nodes. Tumors were harvested before any PD-1/PD-L1 blockade.

This TCR was recovered from a person aged 25 to 85 with non-small cell lung cancer. The chain recombines TRBV5-5 with TRBJ2-7; 10 bases line up with TRBD2. The sequenced sample was tumor tissue, obtained at baseline. This CDR3 is CASSLVLAGGYEQYF. In DNA, the CDR3 is TGTGCCAGCAGCTTGGTGTTAGCGGGGGGCTACGAGCAGTACTTC.